The 2 T cell receptor beta chains in this list originate from one sample, sequenced in a study of T cell changes during pregnancy in multiple sclerosis. Here immunoSEQ multiplex PCR was the method, and the copy in TCRdb shows in-frame clones only, minus some. Of over 70,000 clones listed, almost 95% are singletons. The sequencing used peripheral blood, collected in the third trimester of pregnancy. These receptor sequences come from a female donor in good health, enrolled as a control in a pregnancy study.

The chain links TRBV5-1 to TRBJ2-7; the match to TRBD2 covers 12 bases. CDR1 SGHRS and CDR2 YFSETQ come from the germline V gene. Trimming cost V 4 bases and J 7 bases; bases outside gene matches: 9. This CDR3 spans 15 amino acids. As DNA, the CDR3 is TGCGCCAGCAGCCCAGCTAGCGGGGGGGCGAGGGAGCAGTACTTC. Amino acid sequence: CASSPASGGAREQYF.

The chain links TRBV19 to TRBJ1-2; tentative D call: TRBD1 (6 bases). Looked up from germline, CDR1 is LNHDA and CDR2 is SQIVND (reference sequence). The V gene lost 4 bases and the J gene lost 2 bases, with 17 bases spanning the gap. The CDR3 is 16 amino acids. DNA for the CDR3: TGTGCCAGTAGTACTCTTGATCCCGGGACAAACTATGGCTACACCTTC. Translation gives CASSTLDPGTNYGYTF.